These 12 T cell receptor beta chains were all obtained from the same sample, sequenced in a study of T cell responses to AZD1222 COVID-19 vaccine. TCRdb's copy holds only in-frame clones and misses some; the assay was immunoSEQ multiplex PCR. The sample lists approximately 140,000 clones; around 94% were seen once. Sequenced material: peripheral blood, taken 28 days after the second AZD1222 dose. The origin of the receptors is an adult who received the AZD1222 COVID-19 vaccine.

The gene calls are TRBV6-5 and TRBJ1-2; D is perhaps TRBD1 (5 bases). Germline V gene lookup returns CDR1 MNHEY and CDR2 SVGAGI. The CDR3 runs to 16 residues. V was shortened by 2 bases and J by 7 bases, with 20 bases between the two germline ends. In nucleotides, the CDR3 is TGTGCCAGCAGTTACAGGGGCCTGGGGTGGGACCGTGGCTACACCTTC. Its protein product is CASSYRGLGWDRGYTF.

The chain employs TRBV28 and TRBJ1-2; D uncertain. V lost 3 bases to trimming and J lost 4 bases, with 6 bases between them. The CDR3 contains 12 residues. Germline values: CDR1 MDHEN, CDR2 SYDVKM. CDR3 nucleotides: TGTGCCAGCAGTTTGTCATCCTATGGCTACACCTTC. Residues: CASSLSSYGYTF.

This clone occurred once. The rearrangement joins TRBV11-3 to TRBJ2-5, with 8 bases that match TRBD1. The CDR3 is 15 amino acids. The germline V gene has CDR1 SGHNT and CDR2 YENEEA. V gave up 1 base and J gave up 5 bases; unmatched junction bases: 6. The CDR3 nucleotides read TGTGCCAGCAGCTTAGCGACAGGGGCTGGGGAGACCCAGTACTTC. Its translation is CASSLATGAGETQYF.

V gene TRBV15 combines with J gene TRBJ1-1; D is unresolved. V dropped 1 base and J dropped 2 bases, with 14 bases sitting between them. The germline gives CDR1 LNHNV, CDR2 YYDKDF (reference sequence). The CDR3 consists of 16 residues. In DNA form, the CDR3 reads TGTGCCACCAGCAGAGTGGTAGGGAGTGCAAACACTGAAGCTTTCTTT. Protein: CATSRVVGSANTEAFF.

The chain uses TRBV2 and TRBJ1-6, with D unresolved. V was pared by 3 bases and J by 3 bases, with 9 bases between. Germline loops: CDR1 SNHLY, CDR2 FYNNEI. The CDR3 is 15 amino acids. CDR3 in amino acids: CASSDVRNYNSPLHF. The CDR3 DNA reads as TGTGCCAGCAGTGACGTTCGGAACTATAATTCACCCCTCCACTTT.

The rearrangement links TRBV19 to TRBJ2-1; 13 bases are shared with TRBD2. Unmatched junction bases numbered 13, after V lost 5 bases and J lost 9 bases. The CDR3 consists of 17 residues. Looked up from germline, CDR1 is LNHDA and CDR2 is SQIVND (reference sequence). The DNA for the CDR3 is TGTGCCAGTAGTGTTCCTGGACTAGCGGGGGTCCCCGGTGAGCAGTTCTTC. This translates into CASSVPGLAGVPGEQFF.

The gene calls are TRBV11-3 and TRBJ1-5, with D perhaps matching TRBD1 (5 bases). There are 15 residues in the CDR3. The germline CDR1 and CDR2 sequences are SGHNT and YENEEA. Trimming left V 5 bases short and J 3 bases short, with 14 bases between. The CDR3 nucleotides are TGTGCCAGCAGCCAGTCATGGGGCCTCAATCAGCCCCAGCATTTT. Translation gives CASSQSWGLNQPQHF.

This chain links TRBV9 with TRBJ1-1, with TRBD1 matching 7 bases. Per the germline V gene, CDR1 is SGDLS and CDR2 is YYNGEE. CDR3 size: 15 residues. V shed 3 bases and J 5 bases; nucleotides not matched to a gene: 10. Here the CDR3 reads CASSAETGPITEAFF. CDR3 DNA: TGTGCCAGCAGCGCGGAGACAGGGCCGATTACTGAAGCTTTCTTT. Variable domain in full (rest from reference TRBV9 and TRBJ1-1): DSGVTQTPKHLITATGQRVTLRCSPRSGDLSVYWYQQSLDQGLQFLIQYYNGEERAKGNILERFSAQQFPDLHSELNLSSLELGDSALYFCASSAETGPITEAFFGQGTRLTVV.

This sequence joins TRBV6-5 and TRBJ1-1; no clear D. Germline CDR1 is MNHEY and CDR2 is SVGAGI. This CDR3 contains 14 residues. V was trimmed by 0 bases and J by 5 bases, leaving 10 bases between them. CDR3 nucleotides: TGTGCCAGCAGTTACTCGTTCCGGCCTACTGAAGCTTTCTTT. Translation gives CASSYSFRPTEAFF.

DNA for the CDR3: TGTGCCACCAGCTCCAGGGGGGGGAACACTGAAGCTTTCTTT. It specifies CATSSRGGNTEAFF. V gene TRBV15 combines with J gene TRBJ1-1, with 7 nucleotides matching TRBD1. V lost 5 bases and J lost 1; bases outside the gene matches: 4. Germline CDR1 LNHNV, CDR2 YYDKDF (reference sequence). This CDR3 has 14 residues.

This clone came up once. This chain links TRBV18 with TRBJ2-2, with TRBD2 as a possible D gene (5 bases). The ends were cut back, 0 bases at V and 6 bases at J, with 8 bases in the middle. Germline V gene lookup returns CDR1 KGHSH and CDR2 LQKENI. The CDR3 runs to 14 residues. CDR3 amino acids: CASSPPAAAGELFF. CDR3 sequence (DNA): TGTGCCAGCTCACCACCCGCAGCGGCCGGGGAGCTGTTTTTT.

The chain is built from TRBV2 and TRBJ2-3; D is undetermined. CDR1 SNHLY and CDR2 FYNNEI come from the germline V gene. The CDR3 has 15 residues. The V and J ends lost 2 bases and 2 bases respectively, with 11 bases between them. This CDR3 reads CASSEPRIDTDTQYF. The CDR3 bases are TGTGCCAGCAGTGAACCACGGATAGACACAGATACGCAGTATTTT.